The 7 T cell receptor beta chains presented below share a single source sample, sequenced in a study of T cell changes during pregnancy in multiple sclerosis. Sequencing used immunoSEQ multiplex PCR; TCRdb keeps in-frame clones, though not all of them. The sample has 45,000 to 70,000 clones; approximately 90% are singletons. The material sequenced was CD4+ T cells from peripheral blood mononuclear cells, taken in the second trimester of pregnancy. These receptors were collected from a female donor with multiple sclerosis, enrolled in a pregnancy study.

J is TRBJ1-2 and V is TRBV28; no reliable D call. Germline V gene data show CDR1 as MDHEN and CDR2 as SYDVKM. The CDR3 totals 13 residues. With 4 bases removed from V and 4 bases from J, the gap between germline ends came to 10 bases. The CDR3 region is CASSSSVLYGYTF. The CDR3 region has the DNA TGTGCCAGCAGTTCAAGCGTTCTCTATGGCTACACCTTC.

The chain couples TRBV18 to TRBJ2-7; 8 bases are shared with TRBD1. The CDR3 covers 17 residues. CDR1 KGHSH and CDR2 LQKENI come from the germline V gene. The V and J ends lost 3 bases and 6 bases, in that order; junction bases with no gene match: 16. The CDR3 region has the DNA TGTGCCAGCTCACCTCCACGCCTTGGGACAGGTTCCGGCGAGCAGTACTTC. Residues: CASSPPRLGTGSGEQYF.

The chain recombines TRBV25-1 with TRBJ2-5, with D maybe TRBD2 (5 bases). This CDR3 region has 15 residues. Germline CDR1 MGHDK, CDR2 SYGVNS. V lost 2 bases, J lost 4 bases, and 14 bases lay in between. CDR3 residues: CASSERTGRGETQYF. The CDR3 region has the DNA TGTGCCAGCAGTGAACGTACGGGGAGAGGAGAGACCCAGTACTTC.

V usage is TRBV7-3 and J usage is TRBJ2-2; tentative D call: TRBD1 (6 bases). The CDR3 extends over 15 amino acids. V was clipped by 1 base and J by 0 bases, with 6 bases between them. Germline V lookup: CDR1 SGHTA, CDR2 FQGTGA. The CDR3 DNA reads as TGTGCCAGCAGCTTAAACAGGGCGAACACCGGGGAGCTGTTTTTT. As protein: CASSLNRANTGELFF.

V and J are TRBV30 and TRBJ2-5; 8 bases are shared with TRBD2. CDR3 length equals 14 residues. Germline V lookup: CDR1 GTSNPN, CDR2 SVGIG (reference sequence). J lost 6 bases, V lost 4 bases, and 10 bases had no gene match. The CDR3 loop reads CAWTGTGGEQTQYF. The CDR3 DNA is TGTGCCTGGACGGGGACCGGGGGGGAGCAGACCCAGTACTTC.

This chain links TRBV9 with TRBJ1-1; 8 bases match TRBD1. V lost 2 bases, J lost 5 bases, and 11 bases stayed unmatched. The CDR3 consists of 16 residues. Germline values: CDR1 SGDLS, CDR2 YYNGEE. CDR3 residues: CASSVSSQGAQTEAFF. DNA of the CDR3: TGTGCCAGCAGCGTTTCATCGCAGGGGGCGCAGACTGAAGCTTTCTTT.

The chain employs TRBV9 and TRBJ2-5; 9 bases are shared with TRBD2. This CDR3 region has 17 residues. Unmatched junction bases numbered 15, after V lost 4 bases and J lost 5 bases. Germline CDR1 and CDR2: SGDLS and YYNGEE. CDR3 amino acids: CASSPRILASGEETQYF. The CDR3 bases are TGTGCCAGCAGCCCGAGAATCCTGGCTAGCGGGGAGGAGACCCAGTACTTC.